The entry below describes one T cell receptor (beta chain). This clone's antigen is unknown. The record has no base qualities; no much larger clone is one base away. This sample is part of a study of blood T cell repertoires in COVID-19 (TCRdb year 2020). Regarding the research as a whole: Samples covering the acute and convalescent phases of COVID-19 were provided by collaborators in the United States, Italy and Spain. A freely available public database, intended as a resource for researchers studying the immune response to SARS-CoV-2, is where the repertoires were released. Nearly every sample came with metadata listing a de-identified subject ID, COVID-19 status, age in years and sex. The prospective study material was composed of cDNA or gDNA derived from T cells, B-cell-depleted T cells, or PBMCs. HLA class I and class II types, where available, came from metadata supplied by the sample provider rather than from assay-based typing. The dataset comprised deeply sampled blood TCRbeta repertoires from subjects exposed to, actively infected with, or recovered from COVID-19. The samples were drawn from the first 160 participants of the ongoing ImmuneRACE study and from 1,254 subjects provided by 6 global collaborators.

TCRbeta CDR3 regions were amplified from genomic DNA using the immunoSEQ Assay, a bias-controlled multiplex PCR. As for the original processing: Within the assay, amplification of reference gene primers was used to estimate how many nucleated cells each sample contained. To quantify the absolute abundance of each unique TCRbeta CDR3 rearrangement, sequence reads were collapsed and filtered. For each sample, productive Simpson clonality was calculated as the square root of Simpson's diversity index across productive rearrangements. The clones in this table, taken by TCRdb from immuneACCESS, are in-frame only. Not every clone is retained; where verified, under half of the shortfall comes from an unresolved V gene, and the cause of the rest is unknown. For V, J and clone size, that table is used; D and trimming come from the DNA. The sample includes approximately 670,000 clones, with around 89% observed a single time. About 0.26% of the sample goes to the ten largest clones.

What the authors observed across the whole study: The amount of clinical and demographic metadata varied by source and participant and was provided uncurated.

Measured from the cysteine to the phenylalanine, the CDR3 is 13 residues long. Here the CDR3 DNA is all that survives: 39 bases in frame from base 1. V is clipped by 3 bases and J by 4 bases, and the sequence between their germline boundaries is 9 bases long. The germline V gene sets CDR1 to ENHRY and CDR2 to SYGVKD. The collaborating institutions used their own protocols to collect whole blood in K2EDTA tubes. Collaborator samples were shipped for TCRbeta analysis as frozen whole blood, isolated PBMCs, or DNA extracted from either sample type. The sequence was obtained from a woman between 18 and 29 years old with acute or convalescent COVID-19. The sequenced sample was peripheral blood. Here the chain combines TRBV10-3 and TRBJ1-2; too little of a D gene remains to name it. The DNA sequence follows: TGTGCCATCAGTGAAGAGATCATCTATGGCTACACCTTC. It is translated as CAISEEIIYGYTF.